The 27 T cell receptor beta chains presented below share a single source sample, sequenced in a study of T cell repertoires in cytomegalovirus infection. Each CDR3 protein is one row after TCRdb ran MiXCR on the reads. The sample gives about 52,000 distinct CDR3 sequences, 20% of which show up once; around four fifths is in the top ten. Their recognized antigens are unknown. This specimen was CD8+ T cells from cultured PBMCs, taken from culture after CMV antigen stimulation. The receptors shown here come from a human donor in good health (CMV status not recorded). Some clones in this sample may be carry-over from other donors' samples.

This clonotype was found a few times. J is TRBJ1-6 and V is TRBV7-3, with TRBD1 as a possible D gene (6 bases). CDR1 is SGHTA and CDR2 is FQGTGA in the germline V gene. This CDR3 contains 14 residues. With 5 bases removed from V and 7 bases from J, the gap between germline ends came to 12 bases. The CDR3 sequence is CASSPSGQNSPLHF. DNA for the CDR3: TGTGCCAGCAGCCCGTCGGGACAAAATTCACCCCTCCACTTT.

This clonotype has a handful of counts. The V and J genes are TRBV28 and TRBJ2-7; perhaps TRBD2 as D (6 bases). The germline V gene has CDR1 MDHEN and CDR2 SYDVKM. The V and J ends lost 6 bases and 0 bases respectively, with 12 bases between them. This CDR3 comprises 14 residues. CDR3 sequence (DNA): TGTGCCAGCAGCCTCCGGGACTCCTCCTACGAGCAGTACTTC. Its protein is CASSLRDSSYEQYF.

In its sample, this clonotype was seen a few times. The chain uses TRBV7-8 and TRBJ2-2; D gene unclear. Germline lookup yields CDR1 SGHVS and CDR2 FQNEAQ. The CDR3 extends over 15 amino acids. V lost 6 bases and J lost 0, with 11 bases in between. The CDR3 reads CASSPPVANTGELFF. DNA of the CDR3: TGTGCCAGCAGTCCTCCTGTAGCGAACACCGGGGAGCTGTTTTTT.

The rearrangement joins TRBV6-2 or TRBV6-3 to TRBJ1-4; D gene unclear. This CDR3 spans 15 amino acids. V lost 2 bases to trimming and J lost 15 bases, with 22 bases between them. Germline loops: CDR1 MNHEY, CDR2 SVGEGT. CDR3 bases: TGTGCCAGCAGTTACGGGTTAACTGCGGAACGGGAATTGTTTTTT. This codes for CASSYGLTAERELFF.

The table lists this clonotype with a few counts. The chain uses TRBV7-6 and TRBJ2-1; D is perhaps TRBD2 (6 bases). Germline V gene sequence: CDR1 SGHVS, CDR2 FNYEAQ. With 7 bases removed from V and 0 bases from J, the gap between germline ends came to 13 bases. The CDR3 length is 15 residues. CDR3 sequence: CASTRAGSSYNEQFF. The CDR3 DNA sequence: TGTGCCAGCACCCGCGCGGGATCCTCCTACAATGAGCAGTTCTTC.

The chain uses TRBV30 and TRBJ1-1; D is possibly TRBD1 (5 bases). V lost 5 bases, J lost 6 bases, and 10 bases lay in between. The germline V gene encodes CDR1 GTSNPN and CDR2 SVGIG (reference sequence). This CDR3 region has 11 residues. The CDR3 spells CAWGEQAEAFF. CDR3 nucleotide sequence: TGTGCCTGGGGGGAACAGGCTGAAGCTTTCTTT.

This clonotype showed up just a few times. The V call is TRBV3-1, the J call TRBJ2-7; D ambiguous. CDR3 size: 15 residues. Trimming removed 0 bases at V and 0 bases at J, with 9 bases between. CDR1 LGHDT and CDR2 YNNKEL come from the germline V gene (reference sequence). CDR3 sequence reads: CASSQEALDSYEQYF. CDR3 nucleotides: TGTGCCAGCAGCCAAGAGGCGCTCGACTCCTACGAGCAGTACTTC.

This rearrangement joins TRBV7-6 to TRBJ2-5, with a weak D call TRBD1 (6 bases). The CDR3 length is 13 residues. CDR1 and CDR2 (germline): SGHVS, FNYEAQ. Trimming took off 5 bases at V and 4 bases at J, with 11 bases between the two ends. CDR3 sequence reads: CASSPGVRETQYF. The CDR3, as DNA: TGTGCCAGCAGCCCAGGGGTACGAGAGACCCAGTACTTC.

The gene calls are TRBV5-4 and TRBJ1-6, with 11 positions matching TRBD1. This CDR3 is 19 amino acids long. Losses at the gene ends were 3 bases for V and 0 bases for J; bases not matched to a gene: 8. The germline gives CDR1 SGHNT, CDR2 YYREEE (reference sequence). CDR3 sequence (DNA): TGTGCCAGCAGCTCGACCGGGACAGGGGGAAGCTCCTATAATTCACCCCTCCACTTT. Its translation: CASSSTGTGGSSYNSPLHF.

This clonotype was observed a handful of times. The rearrangement links TRBV7-9 to TRBJ2-6; D not resolved. The CDR3 runs to 15 residues. The germline V gene encodes CDR1 SEHNR and CDR2 FQNEAQ (reference sequence). V was pared by 4 bases and J by 2 bases, with 9 bases between. The CDR3 loop is CASSSDTTGANVLTF. Here the CDR3 DNA reads TGTGCCAGCAGCTCTGACACAACTGGGGCCAACGTCCTGACTTTC.

There are many counts of this clonotype. The chain couples TRBV12-3 or TRBV12-4 to TRBJ1-1; D call uncertain. V dropped 3 bases and J dropped 6 bases, with 17 bases sitting between them. The CDR3 runs 15 residues. This CDR3 reads CASSFNGLSNPEAFF. As DNA, the CDR3 is TGTGCCAGCAGTTTCAATGGGTTGTCAAACCCTGAAGCTTTCTTT.

CDR3 in DNA: TGTGCCAGCGCTGAACGGGGGTTTGAGACCCAGTACTTC. Translating it yields CASAERGFETQYF. V gene TRBV14 combines with J gene TRBJ2-5; the D gene is possibly TRBD2 (6 bases). V was shortened by 8 bases and J by 5 bases, with 15 bases between the two germline ends. The CDR3 covers 13 residues. The germline gives CDR1 SGHDN, CDR2 FVKESK.

This clonotype was counted only a few times. The genes are TRBV7-2 and TRBJ2-2; D not certain. Germline CDR1 is SGHTA and CDR2 is FQGNSA. The CDR3 extends over 17 amino acids. With 2 bases removed from V and 0 bases from J, the gap between germline ends came to 13 bases. The CDR3 sequence is CASSLPRQDANTGELFF. The CDR3 nucleotides are TGTGCCAGCAGCTTACCTAGGCAGGACGCGAACACCGGGGAGCTGTTTTTT.

This clonotype was counted only a few times. The V and J genes are TRBV12-3 or TRBV12-4 and TRBJ1-3; no definite D call. V was cut by 1 base and J by 6 bases, with 10 bases left in between. This CDR3 region has 14 residues. CDR3 bases: TGTGCCAGCAGTTTAGTGCCGGTTGCAAACACCATATATTTT. It encodes CASSLVPVANTIYF.

This clonotype showed up many times. A junction boundary mismatches the germline segment, possibly from a read error. The V and J genes are TRBV4-3 and TRBJ1-3; D is unresolved. The CDR3 is 8 residues long. Germline CDR1 is LGHNA and CDR2 is YSLEER. The CDR3 region is CASSQDIF. DNA for the CDR3: TGCGCCAGCAGCCAAGATATTTTC.

This sequence joins TRBV6-2 or TRBV6-3 and TRBJ2-3; D unclear. The ends were cut back, 6 bases at V and 3 bases at J, with 7 bases in the middle. This CDR3 has 12 amino acids. Germline V gene data show CDR1 as MNHEY and CDR2 as SVGEGT. This CDR3 reads CASRARTDTQYF. The CDR3 DNA follows: TGTGCCAGCAGAGCCCGAACAGATACGCAGTATTTT.

This chain joins TRBV11-2 and TRBJ1-1, with TRBD1 as a possible D gene (6 bases). Deletions cut 2 bases from V and 6 bases from J, with 19 bases between. CDR3 size: 16 residues. Germline CDR1 SGHAT, CDR2 FQNNGV. The CDR3, as DNA: TGTGCCAGCAGCTTAATCCCAGGAGGACAGTCTTCTGAAGCTTTCTTT. This gives the protein CASSLIPGGQSSEAFF.

The CDR3 DNA reads as TGTGCCAGTGGGTGGGGTCAGACTGAAGCTTTCTTT. This codes for CASGWGQTEAFF. This chain links TRBV19 with TRBJ1-1; D gene unclear. Trimming cost V 8 bases and J 5 bases, with 12 bases left between them. CDR1 and CDR2 (germline): LNHDA, SQIVND (reference sequence). This CDR3 spans 12 amino acids.

This clonotype was seen repeatedly, ten times or more. The chain couples TRBV7-6 to TRBJ2-1; the match to TRBD2 covers 11 bases. This CDR3 is 18 amino acids long. Germline V gene data show CDR1 as SGHVS and CDR2 as FNYEAQ. The J segment lost 5 bases and the V segment lost 0 bases, leaving 9 bases of the junction unmatched. The CDR3 nucleotides are TGTGCCAGCAGCTTAGCGCCCCCATCTAGCGGGGGGAACAATGAGCAGTTCTTC. This translates into CASSLAPPSSGGNNEQFF.

The CDR3 DNA reads TGCGCCAGCAGCCGTACTACAGGGGGCTCCTACAATGAGCAGTTCTTC. It yields the protein CASSRTTGGSYNEQFF. This chain links TRBV4-1 with TRBJ2-1; 8 nucleotides agree with TRBD1. The CDR3 length is 16 residues. The germline gives CDR1 MGHRA, CDR2 YSYEKL. V shed 4 bases, J shed 0 bases, and the junction held 5 bases outside the gene matches.

This clonotype was detected a few times. The chain is built from TRBV20-1 and TRBJ2-1, with D perhaps assigned TRBD1 or TRBD2 (5 bases each). The CDR3 contains 14 residues. V was trimmed by 7 bases and J by 4 bases, leaving 17 bases between them. The V gene's germline CDR1 is DFQATT and CDR2 SNEGSKA (reference sequence). The CDR3 DNA sequence: TGCAGTGTCCCCGGGGACCATAGTTACAATGAGCAGTTCTTC. Translation: CSVPGDHSYNEQFF.

Only a few counts were recorded for this clonotype. The chain recombines TRBV7-6 with TRBJ2-1, with D possibly matching TRBD1 (5 bases). This CDR3 contains 15 residues. V lost 1 base to trimming and J lost 4 bases, with 11 bases between them. Germline-derived CDR1 and CDR2 are SGHVS and FNYEAQ. This chain's CDR3 is CASSLGQPPYNEQFF. The CDR3 DNA follows: TGTGCCAGCAGCTTAGGACAGCCACCTTACAATGAGCAGTTCTTC.

This clonotype was counted between two and nine times. J is TRBJ1-2 and V is TRBV5-6, with 10 bases that match TRBD1. In germline, CDR1 is SGHDT, CDR2 YYEEEE. The ends lost 3 bases at V and 4 bases at J; junction bases unmatched: 9. This CDR3 is built from 16 residues. The CDR3 DNA reads TGTGCCAGCAGCTGGCGAGACAGGGGGCATAGCTATGGCTACACCTTC. Protein sequence: CASSWRDRGHSYGYTF.

A single count supports this clonotype. The DNA for the CDR3 is TGTGCCAGCAGCCTCGAGGGGGCGGTTAACTATGGCTACACCTTC. This sequence encodes CASSLEGAVNYGYTF. The chain combines TRBV4-2 with TRBJ1-2; 7 nucleotides line up with TRBD1. The CDR3 is 15 amino acids. Trimming cost V 4 bases and J 1 base; bases outside gene matches: 6. Germline V lookup: CDR1 LGHNA, CDR2 YNFKEQ.

The chain links TRBV6-2 or TRBV6-3 to TRBJ1-1; no definite D call. With 6 bases removed from V and 6 bases from J, the gap between germline ends came to 5 bases. The germline CDR1 and CDR2 sequences are MNHEY and SVGEGT. This CDR3 has 10 amino acids. Here the CDR3 reads CASRGAEAFF. CDR3 DNA sequence: TGTGCCAGCAGAGGCGCTGAAGCTTTCTTT.

The chain joins TRBV6-1 to TRBJ2-2; 7 bases are shared with TRBD1. This CDR3 contains 17 residues. Germline assignment: CDR1 MNHNS and CDR2 SASEGT. V trimming: 3 bases; J trimming: 3 bases; junction bases outside the gene matches: 10. The CDR3 nucleotides are TGTGCCAGCAGTGACCCTAGACAGGGAACGGACACCGGGGAGCTGTTTTTT. This gives the protein CASSDPRQGTDTGELFF.

This clonotype was found a few times. This rearrangement joins TRBV7-2 to TRBJ1-6, with D hard to call. The CDR3 totals 17 residues. Germline CDR1 reads SGHTA; CDR2 reads FQGNSA. V dropped 5 bases and J dropped 0 bases, with 14 bases sitting between them. This CDR3 is CASSPSTVYSYNSPLHF. CDR3 in DNA: TGTGCCAGCAGCCCTTCCACGGTGTACTCCTATAATTCACCCCTCCACTTT. Complete variable domain (other parts from reference TRBV7-2 and TRBJ1-6): GAGVSQSPSNKVTEKGKDVELRCDPISGHTALYWYRQSLGQGLEFLIYFQGNSAPDKSGLPSDRFSAERTGGSVSTLTIQRTQQEDSAVYLCASSPSTVYSYNSPLHFGNGTRLTVT.